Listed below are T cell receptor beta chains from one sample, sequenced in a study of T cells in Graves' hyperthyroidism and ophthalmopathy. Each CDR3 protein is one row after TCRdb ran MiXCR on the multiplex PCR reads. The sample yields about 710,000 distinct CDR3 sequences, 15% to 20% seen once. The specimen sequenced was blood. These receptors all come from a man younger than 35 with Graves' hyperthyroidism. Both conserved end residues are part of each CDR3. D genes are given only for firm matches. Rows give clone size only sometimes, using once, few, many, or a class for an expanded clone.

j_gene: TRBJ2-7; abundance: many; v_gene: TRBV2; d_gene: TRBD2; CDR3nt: TGTGCCAGCAGTGGGGAAGCGGGAGGCTTCGAGCAGTACTTC; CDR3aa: CASSGEAGGFEQYF
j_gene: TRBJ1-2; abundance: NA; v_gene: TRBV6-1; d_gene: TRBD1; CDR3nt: TGTGCCAGCAGTCCGACAGGGATGCAGGGCTACACCTTC; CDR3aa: CASSPTGMQGYTF
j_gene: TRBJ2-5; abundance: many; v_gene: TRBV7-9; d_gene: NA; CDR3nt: TGTGCCAGCAGGAGGGGAGATCGCGAGACCCAGTACTTC; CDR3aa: CASRRGDRETQYF
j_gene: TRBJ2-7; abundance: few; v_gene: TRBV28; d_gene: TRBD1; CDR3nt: TGTGCCAGCAGCACGGGACAGGTCCTCTACGAGCAGTACTTC; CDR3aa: CASSTGQVLYEQYF
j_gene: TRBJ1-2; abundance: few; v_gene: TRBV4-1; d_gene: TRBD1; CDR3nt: TGCGCCAGCAGCCAAGATGGAGGGGGCGACTATGGCTACACCTTC; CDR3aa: CASSQDGGGDYGYTF
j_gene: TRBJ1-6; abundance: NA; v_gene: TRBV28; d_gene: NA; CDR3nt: TGTGCCAGCAGTTACCAGGGTGGTGGTTCACCCCTCCACTTT; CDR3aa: CASSYQGGGSPLHF
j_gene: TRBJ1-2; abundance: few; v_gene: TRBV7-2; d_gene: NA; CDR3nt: TGTGCCAGCAGCTTAGCTTTGGCGGGCTACACCTTC; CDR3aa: CASSLALAGYTF
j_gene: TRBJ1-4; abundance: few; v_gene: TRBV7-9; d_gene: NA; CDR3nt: TGTGCCAGCACCTACGTCTCGGGGGCACAGGAAAAACTGTTTTTT; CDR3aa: CASTYVSGAQEKLFF
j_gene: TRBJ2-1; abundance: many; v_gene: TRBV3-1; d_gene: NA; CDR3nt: TGTGCCAGCAGCCAAGAGTTAACCCCTGAGCAGTTCTTC; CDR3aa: CASSQELTPEQFF
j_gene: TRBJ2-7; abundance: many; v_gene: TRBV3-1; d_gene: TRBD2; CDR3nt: TGTGCCAGCAGCCAAGAGAGCGGGATAGCCTACGAGCAGTACTTC; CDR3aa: CASSQESGIAYEQYF
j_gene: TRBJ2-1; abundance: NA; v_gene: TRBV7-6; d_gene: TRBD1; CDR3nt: TGTGCCAGCAGCTTAGTGACAGGGGATGAGCAGTTCTTC; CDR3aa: CASSLVTGDEQFF
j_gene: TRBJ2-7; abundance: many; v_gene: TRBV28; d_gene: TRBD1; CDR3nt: TGTGCCAGCAGTCGCGACAGGGTAGGATACGAGCAGTACTTC; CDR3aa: CASSRDRVGYEQYF
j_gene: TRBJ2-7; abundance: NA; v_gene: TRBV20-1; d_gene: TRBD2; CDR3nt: TGCAGTGCTAGAGCTCCGCTAGCGGGTTACGAGCAGTACTTC; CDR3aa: CSARAPLAGYEQYF
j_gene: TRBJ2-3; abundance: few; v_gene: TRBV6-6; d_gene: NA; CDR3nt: TGTGCCAGCAGTTACTCGACTTTCTGGGCTAGCACAGATACGCAGTATTTT; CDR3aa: CASSYSTFWASTDTQYF
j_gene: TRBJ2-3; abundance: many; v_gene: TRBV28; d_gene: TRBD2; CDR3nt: TGTGCCAGCAGTCCCCCAGGGGGGACTAGCTACGATACGCAGTATTTT; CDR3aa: CASSPPGGTSYDTQYF
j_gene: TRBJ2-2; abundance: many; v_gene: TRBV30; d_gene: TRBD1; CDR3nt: TGTGCCTGGAGTGTTTGGACAGGGAGCACCGGGGAGCTGTTTTTT; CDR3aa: CAWSVWTGSTGELFF
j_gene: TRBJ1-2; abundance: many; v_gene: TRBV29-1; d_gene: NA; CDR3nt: TGCAGCGCCCTCCGGGACATCTACGAATCTGGCTACACCTTC; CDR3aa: CSALRDIYESGYTF
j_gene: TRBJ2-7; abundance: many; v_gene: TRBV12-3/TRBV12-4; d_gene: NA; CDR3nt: TGTGCCAGCAGGGGACGGGGCTCCTACGAGCAGTACTTC; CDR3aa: CASRGRGSYEQYF
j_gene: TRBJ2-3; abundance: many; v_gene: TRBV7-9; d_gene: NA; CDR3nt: TGTGCCAGCAGCTTCCCCATGCATACGGCGCAGTATTTT; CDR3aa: CASSFPMHTAQYF
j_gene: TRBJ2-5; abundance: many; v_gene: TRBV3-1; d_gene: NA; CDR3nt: TGTGCCAGCAGCCAAGTAGAGACCCAGTACTTC; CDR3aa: CASSQVETQYF
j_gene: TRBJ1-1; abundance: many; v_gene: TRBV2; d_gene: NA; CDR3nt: TGTGCCAGCATGGAGGAGGAGAACACTGAAGCTTTCTTT; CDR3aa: CASMEEENTEAFF
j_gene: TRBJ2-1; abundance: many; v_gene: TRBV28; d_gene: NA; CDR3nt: TGTGCCAGCAAAAATCAAGGCTACAATGAGCAGTTCTTC; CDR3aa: CASKNQGYNEQFF
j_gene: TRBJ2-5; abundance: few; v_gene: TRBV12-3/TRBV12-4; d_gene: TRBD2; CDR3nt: TGTGCCAGCAGCGCCGGACTAGCGGGGGGGACCCAGTACTTC; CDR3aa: CASSAGLAGGTQYF
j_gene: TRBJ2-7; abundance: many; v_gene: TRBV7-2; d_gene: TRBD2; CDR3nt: TGTGCCAGCAGTCATACTAGCGGCTACGAGCAGTACTTC; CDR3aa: CASSHTSGYEQYF
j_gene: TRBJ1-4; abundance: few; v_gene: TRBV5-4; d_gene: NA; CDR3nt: TGTGCCAGCAGCTTGCACGGGGGCTGGGGTGAAAAACTGTTTTTT; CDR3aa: CASSLHGGWGEKLFF
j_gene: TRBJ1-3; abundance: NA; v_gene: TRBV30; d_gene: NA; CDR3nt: TGTGCCTGGAGTGCGACGAACTCTGGAAACACCATATATTTT; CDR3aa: CAWSATNSGNTIYF
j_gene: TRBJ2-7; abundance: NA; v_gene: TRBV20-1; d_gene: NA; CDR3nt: TGCAGTGCTAGAGACGTGGAAGGGTACGAGCAGTACTTC; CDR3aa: CSARDVEGYEQYF
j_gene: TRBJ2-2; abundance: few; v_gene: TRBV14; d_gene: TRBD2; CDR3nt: TGTGCCAGCAGCTTCGGACTAGCGGGAGGCCCCGGGGAGCTGTTTTTT; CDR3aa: CASSFGLAGGPGELFF
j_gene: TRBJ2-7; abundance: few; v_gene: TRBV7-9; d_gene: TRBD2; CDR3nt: TGTGCCAGCAGCTTGTCTGCGGGAGCGGGGGAGCAGTACTTC; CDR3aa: CASSLSAGAGEQYF
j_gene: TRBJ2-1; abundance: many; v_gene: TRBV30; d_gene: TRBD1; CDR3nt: TGTGCCTGGGACAGGGGGTCCTACAATGAGCAGTTCTTC; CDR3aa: CAWDRGSYNEQFF
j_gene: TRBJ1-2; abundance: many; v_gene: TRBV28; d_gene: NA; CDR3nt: TGTGCCAGCAGTTCTCATGGACAGTATGGCTACACCTTC; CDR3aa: CASSSHGQYGYTF
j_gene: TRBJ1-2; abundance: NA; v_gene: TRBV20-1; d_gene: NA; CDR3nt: TGCAGTGCTCCCCCGGAGGGAGGATATGGCTACACCTTC; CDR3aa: CSAPPEGGYGYTF
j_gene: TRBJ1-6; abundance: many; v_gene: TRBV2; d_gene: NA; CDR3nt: TGTGCCAGCACCGCAGAGGACGTGATGAGCCACTTT; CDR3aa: CASTAEDVMSHF
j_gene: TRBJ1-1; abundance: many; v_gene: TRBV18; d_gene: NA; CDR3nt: TGTGCCAGCTCACGACAGGACAACACTGAAGCTTTCTTT; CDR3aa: CASSRQDNTEAFF
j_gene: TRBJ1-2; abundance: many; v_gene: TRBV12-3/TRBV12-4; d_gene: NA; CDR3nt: TGTGCCAGCAGTACCATGACTGGGGTACCCAACTATGGCTACACCTTC; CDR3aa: CASSTMTGVPNYGYTF
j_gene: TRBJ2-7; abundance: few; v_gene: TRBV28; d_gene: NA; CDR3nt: TGTGCCAGCAGCCGGACGGACGAATACGAGCAGTACTTC; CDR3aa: CASSRTDEYEQYF
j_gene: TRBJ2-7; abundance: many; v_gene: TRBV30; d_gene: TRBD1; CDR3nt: TGTGCCTGGAGTGGGGGACAGGGGGTTGGCGAGCAGTACTTC; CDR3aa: CAWSGGQGVGEQYF
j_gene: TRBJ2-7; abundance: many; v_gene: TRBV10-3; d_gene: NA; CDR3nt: TGTGCCATCAGTGGGGGGACCGGGACATCTTCCTACGAGCAGTACTTC; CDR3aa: CAISGGTGTSSYEQYF
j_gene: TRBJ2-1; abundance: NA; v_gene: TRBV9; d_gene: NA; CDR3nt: TGTGCCAGCAGCGGGGGGGGCAGGGTCAATGAGCAGTTCTTC; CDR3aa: CASSGGGRVNEQFF
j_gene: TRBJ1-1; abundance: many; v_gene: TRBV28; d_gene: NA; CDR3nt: TGTGCCAGCCACCGAAGAGGGGTTGAAGCTTTCTTT; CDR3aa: CASHRRGVEAFF
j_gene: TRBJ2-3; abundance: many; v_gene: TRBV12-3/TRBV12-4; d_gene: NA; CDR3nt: TGTGCCAGCAGTTTAGTTACTAGCACAGATACGCAGTATTTT; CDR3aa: CASSLVTSTDTQYF
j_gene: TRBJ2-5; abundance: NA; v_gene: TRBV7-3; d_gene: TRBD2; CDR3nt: TGTGCCAGCAGCGTTAACGGACTAGAGGAGACCCAGTACTTC; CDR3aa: CASSVNGLEETQYF
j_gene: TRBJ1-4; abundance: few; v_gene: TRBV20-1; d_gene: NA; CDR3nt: TGCAGTGCTAGACCCCCCGGACCTAATGAAAAACTGTTTTTT; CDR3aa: CSARPPGPNEKLFF
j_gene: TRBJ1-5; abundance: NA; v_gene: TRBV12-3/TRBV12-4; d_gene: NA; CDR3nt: TGTGCCAGCAGAGGGACATCCAGTCAGCCCCAGCATTTT; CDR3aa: CASRGTSSQPQHF
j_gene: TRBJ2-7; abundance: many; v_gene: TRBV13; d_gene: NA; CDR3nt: TGTGCCAGCAGCTTCAGCGAACGTAGGGGGGACGAGCAGTACTTC; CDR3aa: CASSFSERRGDEQYF
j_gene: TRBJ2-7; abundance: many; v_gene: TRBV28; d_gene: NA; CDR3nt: TGTGCCAGCAGTTTTCAAGGCCAATCCTACGAGCAGTACTTC; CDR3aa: CASSFQGQSYEQYF
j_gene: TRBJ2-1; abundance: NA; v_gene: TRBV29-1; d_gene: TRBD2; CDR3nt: TGCAGCGTTGTCGCGACTAGCGGATACAATGAGCAGTTCTTC; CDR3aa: CSVVATSGYNEQFF
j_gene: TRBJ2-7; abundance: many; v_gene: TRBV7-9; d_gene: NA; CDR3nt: TGTGCCAGCAGCCCCGGCGGAAGCTCCTACGAGCAGTACTTC; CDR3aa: CASSPGGSSYEQYF
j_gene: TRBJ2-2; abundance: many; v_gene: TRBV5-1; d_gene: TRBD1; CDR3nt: TGCGCCAGCAGCTTGATCGCAGGGGGCTTGACCGGGGAGCTGTTTTTT; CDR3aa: CASSLIAGGLTGELFF
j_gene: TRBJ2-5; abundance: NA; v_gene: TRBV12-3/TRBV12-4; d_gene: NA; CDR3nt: TGTGCCAGCAGTTTAGTGGGGGGTGGGACCCAGTACTTC; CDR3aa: CASSLVGGGTQYF
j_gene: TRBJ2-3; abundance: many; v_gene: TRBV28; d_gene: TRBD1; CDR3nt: TGTGCCAGCAGTCCCATCCGGGACAGGGACACAGATACGCAGTATTTT; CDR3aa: CASSPIRDRDTDTQYF
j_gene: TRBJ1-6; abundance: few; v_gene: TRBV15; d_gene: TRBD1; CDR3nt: TGTGCCACCAGCAGAGATAAGGTTGATTGGGACAGATATAATTCACCCCTCCACTTT; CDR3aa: CATSRDKVDWDRYNSPLHF
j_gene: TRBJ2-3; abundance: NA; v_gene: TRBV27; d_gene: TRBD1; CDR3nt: TGTGCCAGCAGTTTGGACAGGGGTAATACAGATACGCAGTATTTT; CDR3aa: CASSLDRGNTDTQYF
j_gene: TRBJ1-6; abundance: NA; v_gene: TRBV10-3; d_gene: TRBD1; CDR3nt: TGTGCCATCAGTGATGGGACAGGAGAATTGAATTCACCCCTCCACTTT; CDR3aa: CAISDGTGELNSPLHF